This T cell receptor beta chain was recovered during a study of T and B cells in COVID-19 patients. Turning to the study itself: Recovered patients mostly had mild to moderate COVID-19 managed as outpatients.

Regarding the study as a whole: Patients with COVID-19 reportedly showed strongly skewed T cell receptor beta variable and joining gene usage. The recovered cohort had more than 2,000 exclusive TCR clusters, including 30 or so low generation probability clusters. Highly clonal in active COVID-19, TRB repertoires exceeded healthy-donor diversity and richness at recovery.

This clonotype is termed medium-sized (0.01 to 0.1%). Its antigen remains unidentified. CDR1 and CDR2 from the germline V gene are KGHSH and LQKENI. V was pared by 6 bases and J by 3 bases, with 7 bases between. This CDR3 has 12 amino acids. Multiplex PCR with BIOMED2 TRB-A/B primer pools amplified TRB rearrangements. TCRdb re-analysed the multiplex PCR reads in MiXCR, keeping a single row per CDR3 protein. The profile covers about 15,000 distinct CDR3 sequences, with less than 30% appearing a single time and approximately 1.1% taken by the ten largest. Blood genomic DNA input for TRB amplification was about 250-550 ng.

Sequences were obtained from blood. The sequence came from a human donor who had recovered from COVID-19. The chain recombines TRBV18 with TRBJ2-3; D is undetermined. CDR3 in DNA: TGTGCCAGCTCCTCGGTGACAGATACGCAGTATTTT. It yields the protein CASSSVTDTQYF.